Sequencing of this T cell receptor beta chain was carried out in a study of CXCR3-negative and CXCR3-positive naive CD8 T cells. The CDR3 has 15 residues. Germline-derived CDR1 and CDR2 are SGHRS and YFSETQ. 5' RACE that incorporated UMI labels was used to prepare the TRB cDNA libraries. One entry per CDR3 protein, without DNA, is what TCRdb gives after re-calling the 5' RACE reads. This table lists about 58,000 distinct CDR3 sequences. The source is a human donor in good health. Some clones in this sample may be carry-over from other donors' samples. The chain uses TRBV5-1 and TRBJ2-1. Sequenced: naive CXCR3- CD8+ T cells from blood. The subset is: CD45RO-CCR7+CD27+CD95- naive CD8+ T cells lacking CXCR3 (TNR3-). The CDR3 spells CASSFGEKGYNEQFF.